The 18 T cell receptor beta chains below come from one sample, sequenced in a study of blood T cell repertoires in COVID-19. Sequencing used immunoSEQ multiplex PCR; TCRdb keeps in-frame clones, though not all of them. The repertoire holds 150,000 or so clones, with 80% to 90% as singletons. Specimen: peripheral blood. The receptors were sampled from a woman between 65 and 79 years old with acute or convalescent COVID-19.

A single count supports this clone. The chain couples TRBV18 to TRBJ2-1, with D tentatively TRBD1 (6 bases). Germline loops: CDR1 KGHSH, CDR2 LQKENI. Trimming took off 2 bases at V and 0 bases at J, with 8 bases between the two ends. CDR3 length: 15 amino acids. The CDR3 nucleotides read TGTGCCAGCTCACCAGCGGACAGCTCCTACAATGAGCAGTTCTTC. Protein product: CASSPADSSYNEQFF.

The V gene is TRBV30, the J gene TRBJ2-7, with D possibly matching TRBD2 (6 bases). Between the trimmed V and J ends, which lost 5 bases and 7 bases, there was a span of 18 bases. The CDR3 is made up of 13 amino acids. Germline lookup yields CDR1 GTSNPN and CDR2 SVGIG (reference sequence). The CDR3: CAWGLLGAGEQYF. For the CDR3, the DNA is TGTGCCTGGGGTCTCCTGGGCGCGGGGGAGCAGTACTTC. Complete variable domain (other parts from reference TRBV30 and TRBJ2-7): SQTIHQWPATLVQPVGSPLSLECTVEGTSNPNLYWYRQAAGRGLQLLFYSVGIGQISSEVPQNLSASRPQDRQFILSSKKLLLSDSGFYLCAWGLLGAGEQYFGPGTRLTVT.

The chain recombines TRBV2 with TRBJ2-2; TRBD1 aligns across 7 bases. This CDR3 spans 15 amino acids. CDR1 SNHLY and CDR2 FYNNEI come from the germline V gene. The J segment lost 0 bases and the V segment lost 8 bases, leaving 6 bases of the junction unmatched. CDR3 in amino acids: CASRTQGANTGELFF. CDR3 nucleotides: TGTGCCAGCCGGACTCAGGGGGCGAACACCGGGGAGCTGTTTTTT.

The gene calls are TRBV28 and TRBJ2-7, with TRBD1 matching 9 bases. The CDR3 has 17 residues. Germline assignment: CDR1 MDHEN and CDR2 SYDVKM. With 5 bases clipped from V and 1 base from J, the junction kept 12 bases outside the gene matches. This CDR3 reads CASSPMGQGIGSYEQYV. The CDR3 region has the DNA TGTGCCAGCAGTCCGATGGGACAGGGAATAGGATCCTACGAGCAGTACGTC.

The chain is built from TRBV11-2 and TRBJ1-3; 7 bases line up with TRBD1. Per germline, CDR1 SGHAT and CDR2 FQNNGV. J was trimmed by 0 bases and V by 6 bases; bases with no gene match: 11. The CDR3 extends over 17 amino acids. CDR3 coding DNA: TGTGCCAGCAGTTCAGGACAGGCGTCTCGCTCTGGAAACACCATATATTTT. It translates to CASSSGQASRSGNTIYF.

On this clone: Sequence at one end of the junction differs from germline and may be a read error. The rearrangement joins TRBV19 to TRBJ2-5, with D possibly matching TRBD2 (6 bases). CDR1 and CDR2 (germline): LNHDA, SQIVND (reference sequence). This CDR3 has 15 residues. This CDR3 is CASSMGRGIQEAQYF. CDR3 in DNA: TGTGCCAGTAGTATGGGCCGGGGGATCCAAGAGGCCCAGTACTTC.

The chain links TRBV12-5 to TRBJ2-5; D is unresolved. Germline assignment: CDR1 LGHNT and CDR2 FRNRAP. This CDR3 is built from 14 residues. V lost 4 bases, J lost 5 bases, and 14 bases lay in between. The CDR3 spells CASGSEVSAETQYF. In DNA form, the CDR3 reads TGTGCTAGTGGTTCCGAAGTGAGCGCGGAGACCCAGTACTTC.

The chain joins TRBV10-1 to TRBJ1-3; 7 nucleotides match TRBD1. Looked up from germline, CDR1 is WNHNN and CDR2 is SYGVQD (reference sequence). Trimming took 6 bases from V and 2 from J; bases not matched to a gene: 4. The CDR3 length is 14 residues. The CDR3 region has the DNA TGCGCCAGCAGCCGCGACAGGGCTGGAAACACCATATATTTT. It yields the protein CASSRDRAGNTIYF.

V usage is TRBV5-1 and J usage is TRBJ2-3; 8 positions agree with TRBD2. The CDR3 is 21 residues long. V gave up 4 bases and J gave up 5 bases; unmatched junction bases: 27. The V gene's germline CDR1 is SGHRS and CDR2 YFSETQ. Written as DNA, the CDR3 is TGCGCCAGCAGCCACCCCGGGCTCACCGGAAAATCAACCGGGACTAGAGATACGCAGTATTTT. This translates into CASSHPGLTGKSTGTRDTQYF.

To note about this clone: Other DNA sequences in the same sample also yield this CDR3. The CDR3 DNA sequence: TGTGCCAGCCTTTTGGACAGTCAGAACACTGAAGCTTTCTTT. Translating gives CASLLDSQNTEAFF. The J gene is TRBJ1-1, the V gene TRBV18; D might be TRBD1 (6 bases). The V and J ends lost 8 bases and 1 base respectively, with 14 bases between them. Germline CDR1 reads KGHSH; CDR2 reads LQKENI. This CDR3 contains 14 residues.

This clone has more than one count but fewer than ten. The chain couples TRBV29-1 to TRBJ1-5; 9 bases are shared with TRBD1. The CDR3 totals 13 residues. Germline loops: CDR1 SQVTM, CDR2 ANQGSEA. Germline trimming cut 4 bases from V and 3 bases from J; bases unmatched to any gene: 1. The CDR3 protein is CSVGDRVNQPQHF. The CDR3 bases are TGCAGCGTTGGGGACAGGGTCAATCAGCCCCAGCATTTT.

This clone was seen a single time. CDR3: CASTHYDSWNTEAFF. In nucleotides, the CDR3 is TGTGCCAGCACACACTACGACAGCTGGAACACTGAAGCTTTCTTT. The chain recombines TRBV9 with TRBJ1-1; possibly TRBD1 for D (5 bases). V lost 6 bases and J 1 base, leaving 16 bases between the germline ends. Germline-derived CDR1 and CDR2 are SGDLS and YYNGEE. The CDR3 spans 15 residues.

The rearrangement uses TRBV12-3 or TRBV12-4 and TRBJ1-4; a possible D gene is TRBD1 (5 bases). V lost 2 bases and J 11 bases, leaving 9 bases between the germline ends. The CDR3 contains 12 residues. The CDR3 reads CASSLFPGKLFF. The CDR3 DNA reads TGTGCCAGCAGTTTATTTCCAGGGAAACTGTTTTTT.

This sequence joins TRBV6-6 and TRBJ1-1; TRBD1 aligns across 10 bases. From germline, CDR1 is MNHNY and CDR2 SVGAGI (reference sequence). CDR3 length: 13 residues. The V gene end was trimmed by 5 bases and the J gene end by 6 bases; junction bases not matched to a gene: 3. CDR3 nucleotides: TGTGCCAGCAGTGACAGGGGGCAGGCTGAAGCTTTCTTT. Amino acid sequence: CASSDRGQAEAFF.

Here the CDR3 reads CASSRGGKNTEAFF. The CDR3 DNA reads TGTGCCAGCAGTCGGGGAGGGAAGAACACTGAAGCTTTCTTT. This chain uses TRBV25-1 with TRBJ1-1; D gene uncertain. Deletions cut 5 bases from V and 1 base from J, with 11 bases between. CDR3 length equals 14 residues. The germline CDR1 and CDR2 sequences are MGHDK and SYGVNS.

The gene calls are TRBV19 and TRBJ2-2; 7 nucleotides line up with TRBD1. Germline CDR1 and CDR2: LNHDA and SQIVND (reference sequence). J lost 7 bases, V lost 4 bases, and 12 bases had no gene match. The CDR3 length is 16 residues. CDR3 coding DNA: TGTGCCAGTAGTACCCGCTCGACGACAGGGCACGGGGAGCTGTTTTTT. This sequence encodes CASSTRSTTGHGELFF.

This clone appeared once. The chain is built from TRBV12-3 or TRBV12-4 and TRBJ1-2; D gene uncertain. Trimming took off 6 bases at V and 9 bases at J, with 14 bases between the two ends. The CDR3 totals 12 residues. CDR3 sequence: CASRPVLGRYTF. For the CDR3, the DNA is TGTGCCAGCAGGCCCGTGCTGGGCCGCTACACCTTC.

This chain links TRBV19 with TRBJ1-2; 8 nucleotides line up with TRBD1. From germline, CDR1 is LNHDA and CDR2 SQIVND (reference sequence). The CDR3 consists of 13 residues. J lost 4 bases, V lost 7 bases, and 5 bases had no gene match. The CDR3 loop is CASTVQGGYGYTF. In nucleotides, the CDR3 is TGTGCCAGTACCGTACAGGGGGGCTATGGCTACACCTTC. Full variable domain (missing parts from reference TRBV19 and TRBJ1-2): DGGITQSPKYLFRKEGQNVTLSCEQNLNHDAMYWYRQDPGQGLRLIYYSQIVNDFQKGDIAEGYSVSREKKESFPLTVTSAQKNPTAFYLCASTVQGGYGYTFGSGTRLTVV.